Listed here are 14 T cell receptor beta chains from one sample, sequenced in a study of cytomegalovirus exposure and HLA in healthy donors. Both 60 Vbeta primers and 13 Jbeta primers went into the PCR. Profiled with immunoSEQ multiplex PCR; TCRdb holds only in-frame clones, not every one. The table lists 150,000 to 200,000 clones, around three quarters of them singletons. Sequenced material: PBMCs. Receptors originate from a man aged 25 to 45 in good health and CMV-seronegative.

This chain joins TRBV4-2 and TRBJ2-3; 9 bases line up with TRBD2. Germline V gene sequence: CDR1 LGHNA, CDR2 YNFKEQ. The CDR3 is 16 residues long. The ends lost 7 bases at V and 3 bases at J; junction bases unmatched: 11. The CDR3 coding sequence is TGTGCCAGCACCTGGAATAGCGGGAGTAGGACAGATACGCAGTATTTT. It is translated as CASTWNSGSRTDTQYF.

A word on this clone: The identical CDR3 is also encoded by other nucleotide sequences in the sample. The chain recombines TRBV7-6 with TRBJ2-2, with D maybe TRBD2 (6 bases). The CDR3 loop spans 16 amino acids. V was cut by 2 bases and J by 0 bases, with 10 bases left in between. The germline V gene has CDR1 SGHVS and CDR2 FNYEAQ. As DNA, the CDR3 is TGTGCCAGCAGCTTACTGGCGGGGACGAACACCGGGGAGCTGTTTTTT. It translates to CASSLLAGTNTGELFF.

This clone has just one count. The rearrangement uses TRBV19 and TRBJ2-1, with D perhaps matching TRBD2 (5 bases). This CDR3 comprises 14 residues. Between the trimmed V and J ends, which lost 7 bases and 2 bases, there was a span of 12 bases. Germline V CDR1 and CDR2: LNHDA, SQIVND (reference sequence). The CDR3 region is CASIDGGTYNEQFF. Written as DNA, the CDR3 is TGTGCCAGTATTGACGGAGGAACCTACAATGAGCAGTTCTTC.

This clone was seen only once. This specimen includes other DNA sequences encoding the same CDR3. This chain uses TRBV5-4 with TRBJ2-2; D is possibly TRBD2 (6 bases). There are 16 residues in the CDR3. Trimming shortened V by 0 bases and J by 2 bases, and 11 bases separated the two germline ends. CDR1 SGHNT and CDR2 YYREEE come from the germline V gene (reference sequence). The CDR3 reads CASSLGSGTNTGELFF. The DNA of the CDR3 is TGTGCCAGCAGCTTGGGGTCAGGGACTAACACCGGGGAGCTGTTTTTT.

This clone was seen a handful of times. The chain joins TRBV5-5 to TRBJ1-5; tentative D call: TRBD1 (5 bases). The V gene lost 4 bases and the J gene lost 2 bases, with 16 bases spanning the gap. The CDR3 sequence is 16 residues long. Per germline, CDR1 SGHKS and CDR2 YYEKEE (reference sequence). CDR3 DNA: TGTGCCAGCAGCCGATTCCAGGGTGCGGGCAATCAGCCCCAGCATTTT. Its translation is CASSRFQGAGNQPQHF. Together with reference TRBV5-5 and TRBJ1-5, the CDR3 gives the full variable domain: DAGVTQSPTHLIKTRGQQVTLRCSPISGHKSVSWYQQVLGQGPQFIFQYYEKEERGRGNFPDRFSARQFPNYSSELNVNALLLGDSALYLCASSRFQGAGNQPQHFGDGTRLSIL.

The rearrangement uses TRBV10-2 and TRBJ2-3; the match to TRBD1 covers 9 bases. Germline V gene sequence: CDR1 WSHSY, CDR2 SAAADI. J lost 3 bases, V lost 4 bases, and 8 bases had no gene match. This CDR3 is 16 amino acids long. In DNA form, the CDR3 reads TGCGCCAGCAGTGGGCCGGGACAGGGAGGGACAGATACGCAGTATTTT. It codes for CASSGPGQGGTDTQYF.

This clone showed up many times. The chain has TRBV25-1 and TRBJ1-1; 12 bases map to TRBD1. The CDR3 extends over 14 amino acids. Trimming cost V 1 base and J 12 bases; bases outside gene matches: 6. Looked up from germline, CDR1 is MGHDK and CDR2 is SYGVNS. CDR3 nucleotide sequence: TGTGCCAGCAGTGAATGGGGGACAGGGGGCCTGACTTTCTTT. Its translation: CASSEWGTGGLTFF.

The V call is TRBV15, the J call TRBJ1-1; TRBD1 is a possible D gene (6 bases). Germline-derived CDR1 and CDR2 are LNHNV and YYDKDF (reference sequence). Trimming shortened V by 5 bases and J by 1 base, and 14 bases separated the two germline ends. This CDR3 has 15 amino acids. The DNA of the CDR3 is TGTGCCACCAGCCCTTCTGGCAGGGGGAACACTGAAGCTTTCTTT. Translation: CATSPSGRGNTEAFF. Looking up the rest from reference TRBV15 and TRBJ1-1 gives the full variable domain: DAMVIQNPRYQVTQFGKPVTLSCSQTLNHNVMYWYQQKSSQAPKLLFHYYDKDFNNEADTPDNFQSRRPNTSFCFLDIRSPGLGDTAMYLCATSPSGRGNTEAFFGQGTRLTVV.

CDR3 protein: CASSARDYNTDTQYF. CDR3 coding DNA: TGTGCCAGCTCGGCCCGGGACTACAACACAGATACGCAGTATTTT. The rearrangement links TRBV7-9 to TRBJ2-3; 7 nucleotides match TRBD2. V lost 8 bases and J lost 2; bases outside the gene matches: 10. The CDR3 has 15 amino acids. Germline CDR1 SEHNR, CDR2 FQNEAQ (reference sequence).

This clone was detected a few times. The chain joins TRBV28 to TRBJ2-3; 11 bases agree with TRBD2. Germline loops: CDR1 MDHEN, CDR2 SYDVKM. The CDR3 loop spans 18 amino acids. V shed 4 bases and J 0 bases; nucleotides not matched to a gene: 9. The CDR3 spells CASSSNRLAGSSTDTQYF. DNA for the CDR3: TGTGCCAGCAGTTCTAACCGACTAGCGGGATCTAGCACAGATACGCAGTATTTT.

The chain is built from TRBV27 and TRBJ2-7, with 14 nucleotides matching TRBD2. The CDR3 contains 14 residues. V gave up 4 bases and J gave up 4 bases; unmatched junction bases: 0. From germline, CDR1 is MNHEY and CDR2 SMNVEV (reference sequence). CDR3 in amino acids: CASSWTSGRYEQYF. The CDR3 region has the DNA TGTGCCAGCAGTTGGACTAGCGGGAGGTACGAGCAGTACTTC.

The rearrangement links TRBV5-1 to TRBJ2-4, with 9 bases lining up with TRBD1. The CDR3 consists of 16 residues. V dropped 3 bases and J dropped 1; count of bases not matched to a gene: 5. The germline V gene encodes CDR1 SGHRS and CDR2 YFSETQ. Written as DNA, the CDR3 is TGCGCCAGCAGCTACGCCGACAGGGGGGCCAAAAACATTCAGTACTTC. Its protein product is CASSYADRGAKNIQYF.

This chain uses TRBV29-1 with TRBJ1-1, with a tentative D call TRBD1 (5 bases). The CDR3 loop spans 13 amino acids. Germline values: CDR1 SQVTM, CDR2 ANQGSEA. V gave up 3 bases and J gave up 3 bases, with 11 bases separating them. The CDR3 DNA reads TGCAGCGTTGACCAGGGCGGGGACACTGAAGCTTTCTTT. Translating it yields CSVDQGGDTEAFF.

The chain uses TRBV5-1 and TRBJ2-1; 7 bases agree with TRBD1. V shed 3 bases and J 5 bases; nucleotides not matched to a gene: 11. Per the germline V gene, CDR1 is SGHRS and CDR2 is YFSETQ. The length of the CDR3 is 16 residues. DNA for the CDR3: TGCGCCAGCAGCTCAAGACAGGGCGAGCTGAACAATGAGCAGTTCTTC. Its protein product is CASSSRQGELNNEQFF. Full variable domain (missing parts from reference TRBV5-1 and TRBJ2-1): KAGVTQTPRYLIKTRGQQVTLSCSPISGHRSVSWYQQTPGQGLQFLFEYFSETQRNKGNFPGRFSGRQFSNSRSEMNVSTLELGDSALYLCASSSRQGELNNEQFFGPGTRLTVL.